A selection of T cell receptor beta chains follows, all from one sample in a study of Japanese encephalitis immunity and Zika vaccine responses. TCRdb re-called the 5' RACE reads with MiXCR, one entry per CDR3 protein. The sample includes just over 350 distinct CDR3 sequences, less than 9% of them seen just once. Material: antigen-activated CD4+ T cells from blood, cultured, obtained during a Zika inactivated vaccine study. The source is an adult woman who received an inactivated Zika virus vaccine. The CDR3 runs from the conserved cysteine through the conserved F or W. The order of the fields is V gene, D gene, J gene, clone size, CDR3 protein, CDR3 DNA. The D gene is left open where the match is weak. The listing skips clone size in some rows; elsewhere it reads once, few, many or a size class.

TRBV28	TRBD1	TRBJ1-6	large	CASSGTGDNSPLHF	TGTGCCAGCAGTGGGACAGGTGATAATTCACCCCTCCACTTT
TRBV19	.	TRBJ1-4	hyperexpanded	CASTLRTDENEKLFF	TGTGCCAGTACCTTGAGGACAGATGAAAATGAAAAACTGTTTTTT
TRBV6-2/TRBV6-3	TRBD1	TRBJ1-2	large	CASRLTGTGYGYTF	TGTGCCAGCAGACTAACCGGGACAGGCTATGGCTACACCTTC
TRBV28	TRBD1	TRBJ1-4	large	CASIAGQDGEKLFF	TGTGCCAGCATCGCGGGACAGGATGGCGAAAAACTGTTTTTT
TRBV6-2/TRBV6-3	TRBD2	TRBJ2-3	many	CASSYNSGGGTDTQYF	TGTGCCAGCAGTTATAATAGCGGGGGGGGCACAGATACGCAGTATTTT
TRBV7-9	TRBD2	TRBJ2-6	many	CASSRGGSGANVLTF	TGTGCCAGCAGCCGCGGGGGGTCTGGGGCCAACGTCCTGACTTTC
TRBV4-3	.	TRBJ2-6	large	CASSSTGSGANVLTF	TGCGCCAGCAGCTCAACAGGCTCTGGGGCCAACGTCCTGACTTTC
TRBV7-9	TRBD1	TRBJ1-4	medium-sized	CASSPGTDSGEKLFF	TGTGCCAGCAGCCCGGGGACAGACTCGGGGGAAAAACTGTTTTTT
TRBV28	TRBD1	TRBJ1-5	large	CASLGTGDYQPQHF	TGTGCCTCCTTAGGGACAGGGGATTATCAGCCCCAGCATTTT
TRBV2	.	TRBJ2-3	large	CASSERRVPDTQYF	TGTGCCAGCAGTGAACGCAGGGTCCCAGATACGCAGTATTTT
TRBV5-8	.	TRBJ1-3	many	CASSLERGFEYF	TGTGCCAGCAGCTTGGAGAGAGGGTTCGAGTATTTT
TRBV19	.	TRBJ1-4	medium-sized	CASSIDGTSGEKLFF	TGTGCCAGTAGTATTGACGGGACCTCAGGTGAAAAACTGTTTTTT
TRBV3-1	.	TRBJ2-3	large	CASSQGPGSTDTQYF	TGTGCCAGCAGCCAAGGTCCGGGTAGCACAGATACGCAGTATTTT
TRBV30	.	TRBJ1-1	many	CAWTFLGVLMNTEAFF	TGTGCCTGGACCTTCCTCGGGGTCCTGATGAACACTGAAGCTTTCTTT
TRBV6-5	.	TRBJ2-2	.	CASSSLVGGANTGELFFF	.
TRBV4-3	TRBD1	TRBJ1-6	medium-sized	CASSHLDRENSPLHF	TGCGCCAGCAGCCATCTGGACAGGGAGAATTCACCCCTCCACTTT
TRBV28	.	TRBJ1-1	large	CASTAGERTEAFF	TGTGCCAGCACCGCAGGCGAACGCACTGAAGCTTTCTTT
TRBV7-8	.	TRBJ1-1	few	CASSLDPAVAEAFF	TGTGCCAGCAGCCTAGACCCGGCAGTGGCTGAAGCTTTCTTT
TRBV4-3	TRBD1	TRBJ1-1	medium-sized	CASGTEGEAFF	TGCGCCAGCGGGACAGAGGGTGAAGCTTTCTTT
TRBV4-3	.	TRBJ2-6	.	CASSQTGPAANVLTF	TGCGCCAGCAGCCAAACAGGGCCAGCAGCCAACGTCCTGACTTTC
TRBV28	TRBD1	TRBJ1-5	many	CASEGSGGSQPQHF	TGTGCCAGCGAAGGTTCAGGGGGAAGTCAGCCCCAGCATTTT
TRBV2	.	TRBJ2-3	medium-sized	CASNPRGTTDTQYF	TGTGCCAGCAATCCCCGGGGGACCACAGATACGCAGTATTTT
TRBV28	.	TRBJ2-2	large	CASSPPSQGGELFF	TGTGCCAGCAGTCCGCCCTCACAGGGCGGGGAGCTGTTTTTT
TRBV28	.	TRBJ2-1	medium-sized	CASNGPRSYNEQFF	TGTGCCAGCAACGGGCCCCGCTCCTACAATGAGCAGTTCTTC
TRBV7-9	.	TRBJ1-1	.	CASSLGGGTNTEAFF	TGTGCCAGCAGCTTAGGGGGGGGGACCAACACTGAAGCTTTCTTT
TRBV5-1	TRBD1	TRBJ1-2	few	CASSLGGGADYGYTF	TGCGCCAGCAGCTTGGGAGGGGGCGCGGACTATGGCTACACCTTC
TRBV28	.	TRBJ2-1	large	CASSPTHNEQFF	TGTGCCAGCAGTCCTACTCACAATGAGCAGTTCTTC
TRBV2	TRBD1	TRBJ2-7	large	CASSQRTGGDEQYF	TGTGCCAGCAGTCAAAGGACAGGGGGAGACGAGCAGTACTTC